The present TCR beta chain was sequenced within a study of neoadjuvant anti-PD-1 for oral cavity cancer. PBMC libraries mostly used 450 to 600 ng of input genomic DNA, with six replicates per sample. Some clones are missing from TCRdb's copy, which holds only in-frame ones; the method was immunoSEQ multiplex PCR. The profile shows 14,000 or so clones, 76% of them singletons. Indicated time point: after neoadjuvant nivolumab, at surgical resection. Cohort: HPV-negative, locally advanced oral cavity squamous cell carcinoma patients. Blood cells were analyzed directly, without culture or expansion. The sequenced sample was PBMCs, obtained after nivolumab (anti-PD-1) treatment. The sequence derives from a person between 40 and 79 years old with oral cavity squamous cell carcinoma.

CDR3 in amino acids: CASSQTGTGIREQYF. CDR3 DNA sequence: TGTGCCAGTAGCCAGACCGGGACAGGGATACGCGAGCAGTACTTC. This chain joins TRBV19 and TRBJ2-7; 9 nucleotides match TRBD1. CDR3 size: 15 residues. CDR1 LNHDA and CDR2 SQIVND come from the germline V gene (reference sequence). With 6 bases clipped from V and 6 bases from J, the junction kept 12 bases outside the gene matches.